The T cell receptor (beta chain) described here comes from a study of T cell repertoires in cytomegalovirus infection. Ten or more counts support this clonotype. TCRdb passed the reads through MiXCR, listing each CDR3 protein once. The sample includes over 150,000 distinct CDR3 sequences, roughly an eighth of them seen just once. Germline values: CDR1 DFQATT, CDR2 SNEGSKA (reference sequence). J gave up 2 bases and V 3 bases, and 6 bases lay outside the gene matches. The CDR3 has 16 amino acids. The source material was PBMCs. This chain uses TRBV20-1 with TRBJ2-3, with 12 bases that match TRBD2. The sequence was obtained from a human donor in good health (CMV status not recorded). Some clones in this sample may be carry-over from other donors' samples. This chain's CDR3 is CSARRLAGGLTDTQYF. CDR3 nucleotides: TGCAGTGCTAGGCGCCTAGCGGGGGGGCTCACAGATACGCAGTATTTT.